This passage covers 19 T cell receptor beta chains from one sample sequenced in a study of blood T cell repertoires in COVID-19. Sequencing was performed with immunoSEQ multiplex PCR; in TCRdb, only in-frame clones are kept and a portion is missing. The repertoire includes some 200,000 clones, approximately 91% of them detected once, and more than 0.75% sits in the top ten. What was sequenced was PBMCs or T cells enriched from blood (not recorded which). The receptors originated from a woman younger than 35 who had recovered from COVID-19.

On this clone itself: The junction departs from the called germline gene at one end, perhaps through a read error. This sequence joins TRBV28 and TRBJ2-5, with D tentatively TRBD2 (5 bases). The CDR3 has 13 residues. Per germline, CDR1 MDHEN and CDR2 SYDVKM. In DNA form, the CDR3 reads TGTGCCAGCAGTCTAAGGAAGGAAGCAGCCGGGGACTTC. It is translated as CASSLRKEAAGDF.

The gene calls are TRBV7-9 and TRBJ2-7, with TRBD2 matching 9 bases. V shed 3 bases, J shed 7 bases, and the junction held 13 bases outside the gene matches. CDR1 and CDR2 (germline): SEHNR, FQNEAQ (reference sequence). The CDR3 contains 16 residues. The CDR3: CASSFLAGRGPREQYF. The CDR3 DNA reads TGTGCCAGCAGCTTCCTAGCGGGAAGGGGTCCTAGGGAGCAGTACTTC.

This clone has just one count. This chain connects TRBV5-1 to TRBJ2-5; no clear D gene. Trimming left V 1 base short and J 4 bases short, with 14 bases between. The CDR3 length is 15 residues. Germline values: CDR1 SGHRS, CDR2 YFSETQ. DNA of the CDR3: TGCGCCAGCAGCTTGAGGTCGGCGGCGGTAGAGACCCAGTACTTC. This codes for CASSLRSAAVETQYF.

This rearrangement joins TRBV3-1 (or the pseudogene TRBV3-2) to TRBJ2-7; no clear D gene. Trimming pared 0 bases from V and 10 bases from J, leaving 10 bases between. Germline V CDR1 and CDR2: LGHDT, YNNKEL (reference sequence). The CDR3 totals 12 residues. The CDR3 loop reads CASSQDSQFQYF. In DNA form, the CDR3 reads TGTGCCAGCAGCCAAGATTCACAGTTTCAGTACTTC.

The rearrangement uses TRBV24-1 and TRBJ2-1, with 11 positions matching TRBD2. The CDR3 length is 14 residues. V trimming: 3 bases; J trimming: 8 bases; junction bases outside the gene matches: 2. Germline V CDR1 and CDR2: KGHDR, SFDVKD. The CDR3, as DNA: TGTGCCACCAGTGATAGGGGACTAGCGGATGAGCAGTTCTTC. Encoded protein: CATSDRGLADEQFF.

The V call is TRBV6-2 or TRBV6-3, the J call TRBJ2-1; TRBD2 matches at 7 bases. The germline V gene encodes CDR1 MNHEY and CDR2 SVGEGT. The CDR3 extends over 16 amino acids. J gave up 1 base and V 2 bases, and 5 bases lay outside the gene matches. The CDR3 protein is CASSYIAGPSYNEQFF. For the CDR3, the DNA is TGTGCCAGCAGTTACATAGCGGGCCCTTCCTACAATGAGCAGTTCTTC.

The CDR3 is CASSRDRGDYYGYTF. The CDR3 nucleotides read TGCGCCAGCAGCCGGGACAGGGGTGATTACTATGGCTACACCTTC. The rearrangement uses TRBV4-3 and TRBJ1-2; 10 nucleotides agree with TRBD1. With 4 bases clipped from V and 3 bases from J, the junction kept 5 bases outside the gene matches. The CDR3 runs to 15 residues. Germline-derived CDR1 and CDR2 are LGHNA and YSLEER.

CDR3 sequence reads: CASSYPSSLPTDTQYF. The CDR3 DNA is TGTGCCAGCAGTTACCCTAGTAGTCTCCCAACAGATACGCAGTATTTT. The chain is built from TRBV6-2 or TRBV6-3 and TRBJ2-3; no clear D. The CDR3 contains 16 residues. The germline V gene encodes CDR1 MNHEY and CDR2 SVGEGT. The V gene lost 2 bases and the J gene lost 3 bases, with 15 bases spanning the gap.

V gene TRBV6-4 combines with J gene TRBJ2-1; 9 bases are a match to TRBD2. J lost 8 bases, V lost 6 bases, and 11 bases had no gene match. From germline, CDR1 is MRHNA and CDR2 SNTAGT. The CDR3 is made up of 15 amino acids. In DNA form, the CDR3 reads TGTGCCAGCAGCTCCATTAGCGGGAGCGGGTATGAGCAGTTCTTC. As protein: CASSSISGSGYEQFF.

This clone was picked up a small number of times. The chain has TRBV7-9 and TRBJ1-1; the D gene is possibly TRBD1 (6 bases). V gave up 1 base and J gave up 1 base, with 7 bases separating them. The CDR3 has 14 residues. In germline, CDR1 is SEHNR, CDR2 FQNEAQ (reference sequence). CDR3 sequence (DNA): TGTGCCAGCAGCTTAGAAGGGGGGAACACTGAAGCTTTCTTT. Its protein product is CASSLEGGNTEAFF.

The rearrangement links TRBV18 to TRBJ1-2; D might be TRBD1 (6 bases). V was shortened by 3 bases and J by 4 bases, with 12 bases between the two germline ends. The CDR3 has 14 amino acids. CDR1 and CDR2 from the germline V gene are KGHSH and LQKENI. CDR3 residues: CASSPDRSFYGYTF. The CDR3 nucleotides read TGTGCCAGCTCACCCGACAGGTCTTTCTATGGCTACACCTTC.

The genes are TRBV10-3 and TRBJ1-1; 9 bases are shared with TRBD1. Germline-derived CDR1 and CDR2 are ENHRY and SYGVKD. The CDR3 totals 14 residues. The junction had 5 bases not matched to a gene; V was cut back by 4 bases and J by 5 bases. CDR3 coding DNA: TGTGCCATCAGTGTAGGGACAGGGAGAACTGAAGCTTTCTTT. Protein product: CAISVGTGRTEAFF.

This chain connects TRBV5-1 to TRBJ2-3, with 8 bases lining up with TRBD1. After removal of 0 bases from V and 4 bases from J, the junction contained 1 base not matched to a gene. This CDR3 contains 14 residues. Germline assignment: CDR1 SGHRS and CDR2 YFSETQ. The CDR3 bases are TGCGCCAGCAGCTTGGGACAGGGGCCAGATACGCAGTATTTT. Translating it yields CASSLGQGPDTQYF.

The chain couples TRBV20-1 to TRBJ2-7; D not certain. The V end was cut by 3 bases, the J end by 6 bases, with 3 bases between. The CDR3 totals 9 residues. Looked up from germline, CDR1 is DFQATT and CDR2 is SNEGSKA (reference sequence). CDR3 nucleotide sequence: TGCAGTGCTAGCTGCGAGCAGTACTTC. The encoded protein is CSASCEQYF.

A single count supports this clone. The chain carries TRBV4-2 and TRBJ2-6; possible D gene TRBD1, 5 bases. Germline V gene sequence: CDR1 LGHNA, CDR2 YNFKEQ. Trimming stripped 1 base from V and 0 bases from J, with 25 bases between. The CDR3 totals 22 residues. CDR3 residues: CASSQGIRRQRPYSSGANVLTF. In nucleotides, the CDR3 is TGTGCCAGCAGCCAAGGAATTAGGAGACAGAGGCCTTACTCCTCTGGGGCCAACGTCCTGACTTTC.

V and J are TRBV4-3 and TRBJ2-1; TRBD2 aligns across 8 bases. Germline CDR1 is LGHNA and CDR2 is YSLEER. V lost 0 bases, J lost 4 bases, and 8 bases stayed unmatched. The CDR3 has 17 amino acids. CDR3 nucleotide sequence: TGCGCCAGCAGCCAAGATTTATCCTCTAGCGGGTACAATGAGCAGTTCTTC. Amino acid sequence: CASSQDLSSSGYNEQFF.

On this clone: The germline gene is not matched at one end of the junction; a read error may be the cause. The chain combines TRBV2 with TRBJ2-2; tentatively, D is TRBD2 (5 bases). Germline loops: CDR1 SNHLY, CDR2 FYNNEI. There are 15 residues in the CDR3. The CDR3 spells CASSEVAGNAGELFF. CDR3 nucleotide sequence: TGTGCCAGCAGTGAAGTGGCCGGGAACGCCGGGGAGCTGTTTTTT. The full variable domain, its missing parts supplied by reference TRBV2 and TRBJ2-2, is EPEVTQTPSHQVTQMGQEVILRCVPISNHLYFYWYRQILGQKVEFLVSFYNNEISEKSEIFDDQFSVERPDGSNFTLKIRSTKLEDSAMYFCASSEVAGNAGELFFGEGSRLTVL.

The chain couples TRBV14 to TRBJ1-2; 9 bases map to TRBD1. J gave up 8 bases and V 8 bases, and 9 bases lay outside the gene matches. Germline V CDR1 and CDR2: SGHDN, FVKESK. The length of the CDR3 is 13 residues. The CDR3 reads CASGPGTGRGYTF. Written as DNA, the CDR3 is TGTGCCAGCGGCCCAGGGACAGGGAGAGGCTACACCTTC.

J is TRBJ1-4 and V is TRBV19; 8 bases are a match to TRBD1. This CDR3 contains 16 residues. With V trimmed by 3 bases and J by 8 bases, 11 bases remained unmatched. The germline CDR1 and CDR2 sequences are LNHDA and SQIVND (reference sequence). The chain's CDR3 is CASSIPSGGKGEKLFF. For the CDR3, the DNA is TGTGCCAGTAGTATCCCCTCAGGGGGCAAGGGAGAAAAACTGTTTTTT.